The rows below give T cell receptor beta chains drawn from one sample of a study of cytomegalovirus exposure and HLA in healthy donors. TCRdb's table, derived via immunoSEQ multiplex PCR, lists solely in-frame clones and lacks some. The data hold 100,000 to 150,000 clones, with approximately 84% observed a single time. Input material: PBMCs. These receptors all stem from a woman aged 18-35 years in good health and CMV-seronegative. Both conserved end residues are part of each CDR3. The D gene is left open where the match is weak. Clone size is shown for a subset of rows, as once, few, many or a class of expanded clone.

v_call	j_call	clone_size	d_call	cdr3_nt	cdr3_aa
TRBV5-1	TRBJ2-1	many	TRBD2	TGCGCCAGCAGCTTGGAAGTGACTAGCGGGAGTAATGAGCAGTTCTTC	CASSLEVTSGSNEQFF
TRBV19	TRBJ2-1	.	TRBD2	TGTGCCAGTAGTATAGATCGAGGTAGCGGGAACAATGAGCAGTTCTTC	CASSIDRGSGNNEQFF
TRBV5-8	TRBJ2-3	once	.	TGTGCCAGCAGCTTGGGACAGAGCACAGATACGCAGTATTTT	CASSLGQSTDTQYF
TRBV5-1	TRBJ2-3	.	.	TGCGCCAGCAGCTTAGGGGGTAATACGCAGTATTTT	CASSLGGNTQYF
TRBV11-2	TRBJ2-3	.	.	TGTGCCAGCAGCTTAGCGTTAGATACGCAGTATTTT	CASSLALDTQYF
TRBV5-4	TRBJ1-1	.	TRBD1	TGTGCCAGCAGCTCGAGACAGGGAATGAACACTGAAGCTTTCTTT	CASSSRQGMNTEAFF
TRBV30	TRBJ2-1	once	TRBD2	TGTGCCTGGAGTGACCTCCTAGCGGGAGACAATGAGCAGTTCTTC	CAWSDLLAGDNEQFF
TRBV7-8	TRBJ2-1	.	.	TGTGCCAGCAGCTTGGGGGCCTCCGACAATGAGCAGTTCTTC	CASSLGASDNEQFF
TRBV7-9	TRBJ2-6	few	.	TGTGCCAGCAGCCGCCCTAGTAGCTCTGGGGCCAACGTCCTGACTTTC	CASSRPSSSGANVLTF
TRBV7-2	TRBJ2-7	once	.	TGTGCCAGCAGCAAGACTAGTATGTCGGGCGAGCAGTACTTC	CASSKTSMSGEQYF
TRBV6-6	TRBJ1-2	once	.	TGTGCCAGCAGTTATTCGATGGCAGGGGACTATGGCTACACCTTC	CASSYSMAGDYGYTF
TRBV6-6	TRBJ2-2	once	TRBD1	TGTGCCAGCAGGGATTGGGACAGGGGGCCCGGGGAGCTGTTTTTT	CASRDWDRGPGELFF
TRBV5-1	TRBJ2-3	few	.	TGCGCCAGTTCTTCGAGCACAGATACGCAGTATTTT	CASSSSTDTQYF
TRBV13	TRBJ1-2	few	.	TGTGCCAGCAGCTTCACCGGCCACAGGGTAGGCTACACCTTC	CASSFTGHRVGYTF
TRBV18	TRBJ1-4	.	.	TGTGCCAGCGGGCCGGACACGGGAGATGAAAAACTGTTTTTT	CASGPDTGDEKLFF
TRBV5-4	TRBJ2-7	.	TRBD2	TGTGCCAGCAGCTCCCAAGCGGGAGGGATCTACGAGCAGTACTTC	CASSSQAGGIYEQYF
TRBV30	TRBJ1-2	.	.	TGTGCCTGGAATGCAGATTCCCCCTATGGCTACACCTTC	CAWNADSPYGYTF
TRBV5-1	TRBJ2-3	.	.	TGCGCCAGCAGCTTGGCTCCCACGGACTTCACAGATACGCAGTATTTT	CASSLAPTDFTDTQYF
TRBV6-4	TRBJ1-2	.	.	TGTGCCAGCAGTGACACCAAAAAGGGGGTCGGAGACTATGGCTACACCTTC	CASSDTKKGVGDYGYTF
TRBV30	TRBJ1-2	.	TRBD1	TGTGCCTGGAACCTGGGGACAGGGGGCAACTATGGCTACACCTTC	CAWNLGTGGNYGYTF
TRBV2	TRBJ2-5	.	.	TGTGCCAGCAACAGGGTTCAAGAGACCCAGTACTTC	CASNRVQETQYF
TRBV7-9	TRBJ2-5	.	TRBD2	TGTGCCAGCAGCTCCAGTCGTCTAGCGGTAGGAGAGACCCAGTACTTC	CASSSSRLAVGETQYF
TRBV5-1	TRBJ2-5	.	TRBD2	TGCGCCAGCAGCTTAGCGGGAGTGAGGGAAGAGACCCAGTACTTC	CASSLAGVREETQYF
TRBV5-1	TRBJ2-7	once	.	TGCGCCAGCAATGAGGGGGCGGGACTGAGCTACGAGCAGTACTTC	CASNEGAGLSYEQYF
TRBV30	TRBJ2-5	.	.	TGTGCCTGGAGTGTTACAGGCCAAGAGACCCAGTACTTC	CAWSVTGQETQYF
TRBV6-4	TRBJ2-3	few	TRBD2	TGTGCCAGCCAATTAGCGGGGAGCCCGGATACGCAGTATTTT	CASQLAGSPDTQYF
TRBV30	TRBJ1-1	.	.	TGTGCCTGGAGTGTCCTCGGGGATCTGTGGACTGAAGCTTTCTTT	CAWSVLGDLWTEAFF
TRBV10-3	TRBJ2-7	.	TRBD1	TGTGCCATCAGTGAGGGGACAGGCTCCTACGAGCAGTACTTC	CAISEGTGSYEQYF
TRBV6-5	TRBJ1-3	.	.	TGTGCCAGCAGCCAAAGGCAGGGAGGAGACACCATATATTTT	CASSQRQGGDTIYF
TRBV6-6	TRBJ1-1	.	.	TGTGCCAGCAGTTACGTGGGCGACACTGAAGCTTTCTTT	CASSYVGDTEAFF
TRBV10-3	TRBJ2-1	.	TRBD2	TGTGCCATCAGTGAGTCGAAAGGGAGGGCCGATGAGCAGTTCTTC	CAISESKGRADEQFF
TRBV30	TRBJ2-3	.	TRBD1	TGTGCCTGGAGTGTCGGACAGGTTGGAGATACGCAGTATTTT	CAWSVGQVGDTQYF
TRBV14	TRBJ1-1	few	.	TGTGCCAGCAGCCAATGGACAGCCGGTGAAGCTTTCTTT	CASSQWTAGEAFF
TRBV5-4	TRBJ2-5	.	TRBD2	TGTGCCAGCAGTAACGGACTAGCGGGAGAAGAGACCCAGTACTTC	CASSNGLAGEETQYF
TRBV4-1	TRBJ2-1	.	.	TGCGCCAGCAGCCAAGCTTTTTCGAATGAGCAGTTCTTC	CASSQAFSNEQFF
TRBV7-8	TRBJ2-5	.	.	TGTGCCAGCAGCTCAGGGGACTTC	CASSSGDF
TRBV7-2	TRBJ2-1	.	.	TGTGCCAGCAGGATTGTGGCAGGTCGGCAGTTCTTC	CASRIVAGRQFF
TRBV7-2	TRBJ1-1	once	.	TGTGCCAGCAGCTTATGGGCCACTGAAGCTTTCTTT	CASSLWATEAFF
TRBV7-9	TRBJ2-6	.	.	TGTGCCAGCAGCGTTGACAGGTTCTCTGGGGCCAACGTCCTGACTTTC	CASSVDRFSGANVLTF
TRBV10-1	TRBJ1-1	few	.	TGCGCCAGCAGTGTGGGGGGAGGCACTGAAGCTTTCTTT	CASSVGGGTEAFF
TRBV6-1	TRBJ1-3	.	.	TGTGCCAGCAGTGCCTATATAGCGAGCTCTGGAAACACCATATATTTT	CASSAYIASSGNTIYF
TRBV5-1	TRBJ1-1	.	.	TGCGCCAGCAGCTCCGGCCACGGGGGGGCGGGAGCTGAAGCTTTCTTT	CASSSGHGGAGAEAFF
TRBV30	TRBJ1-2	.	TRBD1	TGTGCCTGGGAGTCTGACAGGGGTTTTAGCTATGGCTACACCTTC	CAWESDRGFSYGYTF
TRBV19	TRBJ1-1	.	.	TGTGCCAGTGGACAGAACACTGAAGCTTTCTTT	CASGQNTEAFF
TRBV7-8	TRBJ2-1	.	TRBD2	TGTGCCAGCAGCCCGGGACTAGCGATTAACGAGCAGCAGTTCTTC	CASSPGLAINEQQFF
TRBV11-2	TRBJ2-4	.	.	TGTGCCATCTCCCCCCTTGACAGGCCAAACATTCAGTACTTC	CAISPLDRPNIQYF
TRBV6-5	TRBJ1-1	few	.	TGTGCCAGCAGTTACGGAGGGATTTGGACTGAAGCTTTCTTT	CASSYGGIWTEAFF
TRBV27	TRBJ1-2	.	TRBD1	TGTGCCTCCGGACGGGACAGGGGGCTTGGCGGCTATGGCTACACCTTC	CASGRDRGLGGYGYTF
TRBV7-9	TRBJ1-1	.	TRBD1	TGTGCCAGCAGCCTAATCCGTGACAGGGGGGCGAAAGCTTTCTTT	CASSLIRDRGAKAFF
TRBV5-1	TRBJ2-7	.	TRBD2	TGCGCCAGCAGCTCTCAACCGGGACTAGCCGGGAGGCATAGCGAGCAGTACTTC	CASSSQPGLAGRHSEQYF
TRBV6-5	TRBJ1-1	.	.	TGTGCCAGCAGAAGGGGCAGGGGCACTGAAGCTTTCTTT	CASRRGRGTEAFF
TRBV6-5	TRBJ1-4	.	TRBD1	TGTGCCAGCAGTTCGACAGGGAATCGCGAACTGTTTTTT	CASSSTGNRELFF
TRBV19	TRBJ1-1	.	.	TGTGCCAGTAGTATGGTGACAGGCATGAACACTGAAGCTTTCTTT	CASSMVTGMNTEAFF
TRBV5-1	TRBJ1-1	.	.	TGCGCCAGCAGCCTGCAACCCCAGGGGAACACTGAAGCTTTCTTT	CASSLQPQGNTEAFF
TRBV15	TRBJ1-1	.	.	TGTGCCACCAGCAGAGCGGGGGTCGGAAACACTGAAGCTTTCTTT	CATSRAGVGNTEAFF
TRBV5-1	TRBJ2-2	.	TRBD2	TGCGCCAGCAGCTTGGAGACTACTAGCGAGGAGCTGTTTTTT	CASSLETTSEELFF
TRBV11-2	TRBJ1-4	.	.	TGTGCCAGCAGCTTATTCGGGGGTAATTCTGAAAAACTGTTTTTT	CASSLFGGNSEKLFF
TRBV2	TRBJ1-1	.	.	TGTGCCAGCAGTGAGTATGGGGGCGAAGCTTTCTTT	CASSEYGGEAFF
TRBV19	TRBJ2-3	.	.	TGTGCCAGTAGACCCACCCACGGTAGCACAGATACGCAGTATTTT	CASRPTHGSTDTQYF